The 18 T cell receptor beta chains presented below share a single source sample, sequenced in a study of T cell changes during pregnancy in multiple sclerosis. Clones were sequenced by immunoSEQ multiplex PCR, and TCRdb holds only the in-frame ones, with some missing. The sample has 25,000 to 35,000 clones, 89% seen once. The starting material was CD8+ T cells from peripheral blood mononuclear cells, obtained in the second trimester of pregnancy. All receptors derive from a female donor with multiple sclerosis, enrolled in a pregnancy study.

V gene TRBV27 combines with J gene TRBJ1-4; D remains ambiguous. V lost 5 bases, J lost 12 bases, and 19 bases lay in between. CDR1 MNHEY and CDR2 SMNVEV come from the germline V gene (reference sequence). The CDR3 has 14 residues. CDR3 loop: CASSRELGYGELFF. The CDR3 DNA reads TGTGCCAGCAGTAGGGAGTTGGGCTATGGAGAACTGTTTTTT. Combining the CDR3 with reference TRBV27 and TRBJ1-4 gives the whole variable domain EAQVTQNPRYLITVTGKKLTVTCSQNMNHEYMSWYRQDPGLGLRQIYYSMNVEVTDKGDVPEGYKVSRKEKRNFPLILESPSPNQTSLYFCASSRELGYGELFFGSGTQLSVL.

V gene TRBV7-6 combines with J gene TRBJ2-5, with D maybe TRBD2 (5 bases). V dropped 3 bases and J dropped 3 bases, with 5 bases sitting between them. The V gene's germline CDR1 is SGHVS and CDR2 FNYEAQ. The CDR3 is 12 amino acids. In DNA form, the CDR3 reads TGTGCCAGCAGCTTCGGGAAAGAGACCCAGTACTTC. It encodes CASSFGKETQYF. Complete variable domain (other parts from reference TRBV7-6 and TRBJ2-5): GAGVSQSPRYKVTKRGQDVALRCDPISGHVSLYWYRQALGQGPEFLTYFNYEAQQDKSGLPNDRFSAERPEGSISTLTIQRTEQRDSAMYRCASSFGKETQYFGPGTRLLVL.

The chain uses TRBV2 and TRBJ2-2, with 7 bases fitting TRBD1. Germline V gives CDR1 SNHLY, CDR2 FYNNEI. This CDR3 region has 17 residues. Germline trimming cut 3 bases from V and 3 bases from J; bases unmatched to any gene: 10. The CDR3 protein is CASSDPDRDEDTGELFF. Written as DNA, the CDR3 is TGTGCCAGCAGTGATCCCGACAGGGACGAGGACACCGGGGAGCTGTTTTTT. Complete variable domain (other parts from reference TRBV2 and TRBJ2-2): EPEVTQTPSHQVTQMGQEVILRCVPISNHLYFYWYRQILGQKVEFLVSFYNNEISEKSEIFDDQFSVERPDGSNFTLKIRSTKLEDSAMYFCASSDPDRDEDTGELFFGEGSRLTVL.

CDR3 bases: TGTGCCAGCAGCGTCTCTAGCGGGGGGCTCACAGATACGCAGTATTTT. It specifies CASSVSSGGLTDTQYF. V and J are TRBV9 and TRBJ2-3; 11 nucleotides line up with TRBD2. Trimming removed 2 bases from V and 2 bases from J; junction bases left unmatched: 4. This CDR3 is built from 16 residues. The germline CDR1 and CDR2 sequences are SGDLS and YYNGEE.

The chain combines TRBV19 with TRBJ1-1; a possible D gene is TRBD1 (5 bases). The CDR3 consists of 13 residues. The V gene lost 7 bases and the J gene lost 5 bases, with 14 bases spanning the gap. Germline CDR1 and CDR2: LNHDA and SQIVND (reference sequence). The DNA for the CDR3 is TGTGCCAGTACCCTAAGGGGTAGGACTGAAGCTTTCTTT. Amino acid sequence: CASTLRGRTEAFF.

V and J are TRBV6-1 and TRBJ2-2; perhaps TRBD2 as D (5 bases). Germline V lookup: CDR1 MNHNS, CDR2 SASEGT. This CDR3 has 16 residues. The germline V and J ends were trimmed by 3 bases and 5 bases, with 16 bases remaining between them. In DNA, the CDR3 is TGTGCCAGCAGTGAGGCTCAGCGGCATAATACCGGGGAGCTGTTTTTT. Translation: CASSEAQRHNTGELFF.

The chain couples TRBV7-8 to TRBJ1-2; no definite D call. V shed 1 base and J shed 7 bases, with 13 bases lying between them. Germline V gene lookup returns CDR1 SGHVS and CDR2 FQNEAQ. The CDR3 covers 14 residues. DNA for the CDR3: TGTGCCAGCAGCTTAGTTGCGGGAGCGTCTGGCTACACCTTC. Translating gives CASSLVAGASGYTF.

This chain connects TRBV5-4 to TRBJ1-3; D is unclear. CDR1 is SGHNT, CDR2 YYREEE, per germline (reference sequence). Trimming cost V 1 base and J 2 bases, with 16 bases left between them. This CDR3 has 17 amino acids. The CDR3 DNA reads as TGTGCCAGCAGCTTGCCGACTGGAAGCCCCACTGGAAACACCATATATTTT. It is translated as CASSLPTGSPTGNTIYF.

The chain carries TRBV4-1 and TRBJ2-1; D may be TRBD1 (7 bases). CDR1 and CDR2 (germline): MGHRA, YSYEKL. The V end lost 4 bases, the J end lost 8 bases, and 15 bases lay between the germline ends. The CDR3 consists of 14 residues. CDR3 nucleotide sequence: TGCGCCAGCAGCCTCGGGACAGCGGGTTATGAGCAGTTCTTC. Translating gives CASSLGTAGYEQFF.

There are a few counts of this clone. This CDR3 is CAWRVYAGGAKRKLFF. DNA for the CDR3: TGTGCCTGGAGAGTATACGCAGGGGGCGCGAAGAGGAAACTGTTTTTT. This rearrangement joins TRBV30 to TRBJ1-4; 8 nucleotides match TRBD1. Germline values: CDR1 GTSNPN, CDR2 SVGIG (reference sequence). V trimming: 3 bases; J trimming: 11 bases; junction bases outside the gene matches: 17. The CDR3 is 16 amino acids.

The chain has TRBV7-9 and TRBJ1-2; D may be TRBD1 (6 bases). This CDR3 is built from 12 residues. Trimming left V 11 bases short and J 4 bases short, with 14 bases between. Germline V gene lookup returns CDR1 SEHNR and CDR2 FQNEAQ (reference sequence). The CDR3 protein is CAGNRAGYGYTF. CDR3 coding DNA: TGTGCCGGGAACAGGGCCGGCTATGGCTACACCTTC.

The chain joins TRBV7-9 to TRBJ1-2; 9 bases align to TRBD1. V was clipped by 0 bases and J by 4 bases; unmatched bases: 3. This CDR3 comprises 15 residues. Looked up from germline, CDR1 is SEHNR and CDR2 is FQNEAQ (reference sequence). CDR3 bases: TGTGCCAGCAGCTTAGCAGGACAGGGGAGCTATGGCTACACCTTC. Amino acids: CASSLAGQGSYGYTF.

CDR3 DNA sequence: TGTGCCAGCAGCGTACAGGGTACCGGGGAGCTGTTTTTT. Protein product: CASSVQGTGELFF. The chain joins TRBV28 to TRBJ2-2; TRBD1 is a possible D gene (6 bases). The CDR3 runs 13 residues. Germline V gene data show CDR1 as MDHEN and CDR2 as SYDVKM. V was clipped by 6 bases and J by 5 bases, with 10 bases between them.

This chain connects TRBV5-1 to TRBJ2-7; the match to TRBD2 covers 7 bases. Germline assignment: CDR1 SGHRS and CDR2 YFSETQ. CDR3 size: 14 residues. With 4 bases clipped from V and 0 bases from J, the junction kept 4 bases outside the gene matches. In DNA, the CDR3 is TGCGCCAGCAGCGGGGGGGAGAGCTCCTACGAGCAGTACTTC. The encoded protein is CASSGGESSYEQYF.

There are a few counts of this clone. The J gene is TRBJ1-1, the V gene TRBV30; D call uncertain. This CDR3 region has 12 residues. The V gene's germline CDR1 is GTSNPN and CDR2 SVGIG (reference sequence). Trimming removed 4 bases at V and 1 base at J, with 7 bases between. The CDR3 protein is CAWNYRNTEAFF. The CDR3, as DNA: TGTGCCTGGAACTATAGGAACACTGAAGCTTTCTTT.

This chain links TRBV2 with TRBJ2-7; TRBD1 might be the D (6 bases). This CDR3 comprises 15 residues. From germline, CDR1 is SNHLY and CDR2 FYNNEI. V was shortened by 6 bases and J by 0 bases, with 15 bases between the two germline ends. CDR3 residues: CASRDTGSSSYEQYF. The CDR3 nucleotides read TGTGCCAGCAGGGATACAGGGAGTAGCTCCTACGAGCAGTACTTC.

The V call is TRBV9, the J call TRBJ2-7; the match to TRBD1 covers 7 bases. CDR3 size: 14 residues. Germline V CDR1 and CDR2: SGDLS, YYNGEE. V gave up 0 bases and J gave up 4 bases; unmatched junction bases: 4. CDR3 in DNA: TGTGCCAGCAGCGTAGACGTGACAGGGTACGAGCAGTACTTC. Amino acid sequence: CASSVDVTGYEQYF.

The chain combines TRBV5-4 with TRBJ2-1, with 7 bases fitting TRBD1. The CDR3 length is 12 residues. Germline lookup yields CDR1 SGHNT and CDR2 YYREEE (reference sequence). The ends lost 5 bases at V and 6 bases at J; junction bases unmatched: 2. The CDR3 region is CASRGDSNEQFF. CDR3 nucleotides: TGTGCCAGCAGGGGGGACAGCAATGAGCAGTTCTTC.